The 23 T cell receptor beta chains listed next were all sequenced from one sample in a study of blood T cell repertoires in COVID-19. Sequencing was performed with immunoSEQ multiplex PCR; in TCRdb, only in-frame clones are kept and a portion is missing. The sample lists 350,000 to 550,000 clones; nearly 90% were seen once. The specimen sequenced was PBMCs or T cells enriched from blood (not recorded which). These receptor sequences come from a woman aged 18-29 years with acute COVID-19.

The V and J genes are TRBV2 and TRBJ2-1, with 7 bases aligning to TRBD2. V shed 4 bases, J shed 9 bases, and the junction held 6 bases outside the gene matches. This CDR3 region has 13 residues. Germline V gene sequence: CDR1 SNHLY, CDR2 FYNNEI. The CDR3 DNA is TGTGCCAGCAGTGGGACTAGGTTATCTGAGCAGTTCTTC. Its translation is CASSGTRLSEQFF.

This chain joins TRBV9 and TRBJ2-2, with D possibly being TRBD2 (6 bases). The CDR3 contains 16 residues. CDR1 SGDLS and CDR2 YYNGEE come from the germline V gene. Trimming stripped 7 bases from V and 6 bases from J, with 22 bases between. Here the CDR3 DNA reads TGTGCCAGCGCCGCGGCGGGATCCCCATCATCCGGGGAGCTGTTTTTT. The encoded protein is CASAAAGSPSSGELFF.

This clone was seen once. CDR3 sequence (DNA): TGTGCCAGCAGCCCTATTATCAGTGTTAGCGGGCTAACAAGCGGGGAGCTGTTTTTT. Protein product: CASSPIISVSGLTSGELFF. The chain recombines TRBV7-8 with TRBJ2-2, with TRBD2 matching 7 bases. CDR1 and CDR2 from the germline V gene are SGHVS and FQNEAQ. The CDR3 is 19 residues long. The junction had 22 bases not matched to a gene; V was cut back by 5 bases and J by 7 bases.

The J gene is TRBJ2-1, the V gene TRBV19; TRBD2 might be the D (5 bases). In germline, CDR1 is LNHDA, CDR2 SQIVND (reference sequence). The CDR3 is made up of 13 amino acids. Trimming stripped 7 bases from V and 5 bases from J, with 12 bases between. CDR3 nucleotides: TGTGCCAGTACCCAGCGGAGTGACAATGAGCAGTTCTTC. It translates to CASTQRSDNEQFF.

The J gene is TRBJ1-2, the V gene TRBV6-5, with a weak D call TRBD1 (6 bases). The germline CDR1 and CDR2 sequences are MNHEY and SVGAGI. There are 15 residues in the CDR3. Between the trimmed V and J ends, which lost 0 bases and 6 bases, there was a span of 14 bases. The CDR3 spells CASSYSIRGAHGYTF. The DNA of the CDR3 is TGTGCCAGCAGTTACTCGATCCGGGGGGCCCATGGCTACACCTTC.

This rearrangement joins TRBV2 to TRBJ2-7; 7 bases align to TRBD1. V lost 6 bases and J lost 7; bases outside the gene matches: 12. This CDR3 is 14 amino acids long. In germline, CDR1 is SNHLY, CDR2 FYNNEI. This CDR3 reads CASRPGTASEEQYF. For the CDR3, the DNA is TGTGCCAGCAGACCCGGGACAGCCTCGGAGGAGCAGTACTTC.

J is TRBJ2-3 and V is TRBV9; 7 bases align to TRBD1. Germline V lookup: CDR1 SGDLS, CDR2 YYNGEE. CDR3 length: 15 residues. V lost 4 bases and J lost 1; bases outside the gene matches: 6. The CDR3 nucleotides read TGTGCCAGCAGCTCAACCGGGACAGGCACAGATACGCAGTATTTT. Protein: CASSSTGTGTDTQYF.

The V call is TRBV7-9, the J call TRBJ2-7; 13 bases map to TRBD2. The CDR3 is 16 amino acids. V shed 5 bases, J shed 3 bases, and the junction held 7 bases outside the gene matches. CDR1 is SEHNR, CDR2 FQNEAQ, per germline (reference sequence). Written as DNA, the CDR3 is TGTGCCAGCAGCGGAACTAGCGGGAGGGCTTACTACGAGCAGTACTTC. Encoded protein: CASSGTSGRAYYEQYF.

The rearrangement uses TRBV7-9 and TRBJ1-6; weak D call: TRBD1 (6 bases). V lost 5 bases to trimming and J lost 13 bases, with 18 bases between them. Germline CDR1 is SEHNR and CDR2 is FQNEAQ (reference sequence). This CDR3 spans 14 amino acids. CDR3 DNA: TGTGCCAGCAGCCGAGAAGCAGGGGTCTATCCCCTCCACTTT. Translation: CASSREAGVYPLHF.

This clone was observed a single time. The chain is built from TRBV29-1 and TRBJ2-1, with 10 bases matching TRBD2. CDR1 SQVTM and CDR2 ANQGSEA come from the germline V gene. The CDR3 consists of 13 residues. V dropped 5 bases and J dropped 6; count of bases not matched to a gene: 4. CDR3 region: CSVRSGGINEQFF. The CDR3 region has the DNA TGCAGCGTTCGTAGCGGGGGGATCAATGAGCAGTTCTTC.

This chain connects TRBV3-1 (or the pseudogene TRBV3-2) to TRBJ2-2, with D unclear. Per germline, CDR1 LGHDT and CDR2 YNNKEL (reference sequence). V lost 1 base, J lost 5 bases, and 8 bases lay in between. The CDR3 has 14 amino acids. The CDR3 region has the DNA TGTGCCAGCAGCCAAGCTTCAGAAACCGGGGAGCTGTTTTTT. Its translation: CASSQASETGELFF.

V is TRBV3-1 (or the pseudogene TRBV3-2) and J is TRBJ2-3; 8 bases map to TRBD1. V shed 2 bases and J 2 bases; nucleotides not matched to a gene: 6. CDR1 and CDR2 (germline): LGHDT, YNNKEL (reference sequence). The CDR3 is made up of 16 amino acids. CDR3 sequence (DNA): TGTGCCAGCAGCCAAACTTCAGGGGGCGTCACAGATACGCAGTATTTT. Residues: CASSQTSGGVTDTQYF.

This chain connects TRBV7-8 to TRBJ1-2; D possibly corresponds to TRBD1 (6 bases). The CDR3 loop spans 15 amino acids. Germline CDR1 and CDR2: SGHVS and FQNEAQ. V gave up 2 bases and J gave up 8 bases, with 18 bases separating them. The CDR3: CASSLTQTYRVGYTF. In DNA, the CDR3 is TGTGCCAGCAGCTTAACGCAAACGTACAGGGTCGGCTACACCTTC.

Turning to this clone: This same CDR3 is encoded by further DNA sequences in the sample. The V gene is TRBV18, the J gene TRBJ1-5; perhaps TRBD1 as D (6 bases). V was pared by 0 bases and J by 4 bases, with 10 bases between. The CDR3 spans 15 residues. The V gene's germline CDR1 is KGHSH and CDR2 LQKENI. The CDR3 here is CASSPPGGGNQPQHF. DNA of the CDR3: TGTGCCAGCTCACCACCAGGGGGAGGGAATCAGCCCCAGCATTTT. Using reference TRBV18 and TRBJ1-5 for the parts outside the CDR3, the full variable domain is NAGVMQNPRHLVRRRGQEARLRCSPMKGHSHVYWYRQLPEEGLKFMVYLQKENIIDESGMPKERFSAEFPKEGPSILRIQQVVRGDSAAYFCASSPPGGGNQPQHFGDGTRLSIL.

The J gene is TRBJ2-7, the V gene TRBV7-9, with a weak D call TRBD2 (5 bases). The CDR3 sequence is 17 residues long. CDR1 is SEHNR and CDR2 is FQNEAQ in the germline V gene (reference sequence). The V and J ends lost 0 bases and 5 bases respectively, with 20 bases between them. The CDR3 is CASSLAFRGYSVNEQYF. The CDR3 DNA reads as TGTGCCAGCAGCTTAGCCTTCCGGGGATACAGCGTCAACGAGCAGTACTTC.

The CDR3 loop reads CASSETASASYEQYF. CDR3 sequence (DNA): TGTGCCAGCAGCGAAACGGCTAGCGCATCCTACGAGCAGTACTTC. The V gene is TRBV7-9, the J gene TRBJ2-7; weak D call: TRBD2 (6 bases). CDR3 length: 15 residues. In germline, CDR1 is SEHNR, CDR2 FQNEAQ (reference sequence). V was cut by 5 bases and J by 1 base, with 15 bases left in between.

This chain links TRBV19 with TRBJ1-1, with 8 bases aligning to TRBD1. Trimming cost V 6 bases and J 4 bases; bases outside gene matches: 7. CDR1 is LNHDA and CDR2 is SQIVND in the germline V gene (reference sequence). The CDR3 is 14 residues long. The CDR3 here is CASRGTGRGTEAFF. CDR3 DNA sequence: TGTGCCAGTAGGGGGACAGGTAGGGGCACTGAAGCTTTCTTT.

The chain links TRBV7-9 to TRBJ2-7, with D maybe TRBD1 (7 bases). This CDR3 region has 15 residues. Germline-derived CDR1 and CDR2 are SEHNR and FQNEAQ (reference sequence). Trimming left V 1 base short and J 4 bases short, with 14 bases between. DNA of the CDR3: TGTGCCAGCAGCTTAGGAGGGCAGGGGGGTTACGAGCAGTACTTC. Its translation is CASSLGGQGGYEQYF.

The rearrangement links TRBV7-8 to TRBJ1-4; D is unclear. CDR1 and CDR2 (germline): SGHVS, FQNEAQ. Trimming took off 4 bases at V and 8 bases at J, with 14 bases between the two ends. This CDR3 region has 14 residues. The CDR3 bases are TGTGCCAGCAGCTCTCTACCCCGCGGCGAAAAACTGTTTTTT. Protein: CASSSLPRGEKLFF.

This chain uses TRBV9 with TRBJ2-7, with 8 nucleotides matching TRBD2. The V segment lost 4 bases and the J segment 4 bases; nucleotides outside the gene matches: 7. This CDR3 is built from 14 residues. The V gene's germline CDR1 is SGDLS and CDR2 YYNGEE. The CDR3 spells CASSLAGGAYEQYF. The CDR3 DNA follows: TGTGCCAGCAGCTTAGCCGGGGGGGCTTACGAGCAGTACTTC.

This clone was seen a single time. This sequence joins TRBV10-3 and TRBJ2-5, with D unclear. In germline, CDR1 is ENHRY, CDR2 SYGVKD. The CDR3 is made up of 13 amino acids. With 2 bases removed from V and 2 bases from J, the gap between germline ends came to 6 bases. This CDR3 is CAISETKQETQYF. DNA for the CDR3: TGTGCCATCAGTGAGACTAAACAAGAGACCCAGTACTTC.

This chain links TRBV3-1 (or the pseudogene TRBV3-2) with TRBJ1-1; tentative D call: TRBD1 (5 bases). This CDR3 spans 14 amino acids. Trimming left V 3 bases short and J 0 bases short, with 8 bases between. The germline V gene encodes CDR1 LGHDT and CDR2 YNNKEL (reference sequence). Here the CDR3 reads CASSHRVMNTEAFF. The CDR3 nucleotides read TGTGCCAGCAGCCACAGGGTTATGAACACTGAAGCTTTCTTT.

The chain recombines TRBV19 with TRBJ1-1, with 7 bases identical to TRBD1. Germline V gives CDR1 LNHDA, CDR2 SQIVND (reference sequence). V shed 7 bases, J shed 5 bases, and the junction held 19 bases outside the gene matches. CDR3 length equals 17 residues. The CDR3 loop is CASIQHERAGGSTEAFF. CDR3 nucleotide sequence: TGTGCCAGTATCCAACACGAGAGGGCAGGGGGAAGTACTGAAGCTTTCTTT.